This TCR beta chain was sequenced during a study of blood T cells in healthy people across ages. Study-wide results and caveats: Diversity estimated from one million T cells was considered an underestimate.

This clonotype was detected only a few times. Its antigen is currently unknown. The V gene lost 3 bases and the J gene lost 3 bases, with 12 bases spanning the gap. The CDR3 sequence is 14 residues long. Through a sample-barcoded 5' primer and a J-beta primer mix, a second PCR was run for about 7 to 12 cycles. Each of the cDNA molecules was tagged by a template-switch adaptor with 12 random nucleotides. A single record per CDR3 protein comes from TCRdb applying MiXCR to the 5' RACE reads. The table has 1.5 million or so distinct CDR3 sequences, roughly two fifths seen once. The sequencing sample was made of blood. The source is a young woman in good health. This chain links TRBV12-3 or TRBV12-4 with TRBJ2-7; D is undetermined. CDR3 in amino acids: CASSFFPENYEQYF. CDR3 DNA: TGTGCCAGCAGTTTCTTCCCCGAAAACTACGAGCAGTACTTC.